This T cell receptor beta chain was captured in a study of shared clonotypes between healthy human individuals. Libraries were prepared by immunoSEQ multiplex PCR; TCRdb keeps only in-frame clonotypes and omits some of them. The sample has about 470,000 clones; 79% are singletons. General observations from the study: Exclusively blood specimens were collected; tissue repertoires likely differ.

Regarding this clone: Its antigen is as yet unknown.

There were no recent acute infections or vaccinations among the donors, who were healthy HIV-negative adults. Unsorted samples relied on about 100 million PBMCs, which served as the source of genomic DNA. This CDR3 is 14 amino acids long. The V gene's germline CDR1 is MNHEY and CDR2 SMNVEV (reference sequence). V lost 7 bases to trimming and J lost 5 bases, with 14 bases between them. The chain links TRBV27 to TRBJ2-2; weak D call: TRBD1 (7 bases). Sequenced material: PBMCs. This clonotype originated in a woman in her thirties or forties in good health. Some clones in this sample may be carry-over from other donors' samples. CDR3 DNA sequence: TGTGCCAGCATGGAGGGGGCAGGGACCGGGGAGCTGTTTTTT. Protein: CASMEGAGTGELFF.